The 10 T cell receptor beta chains reported below all come from one sample, sequenced in a study of blood T cell repertoires in COVID-19. Using immunoSEQ multiplex PCR, the repertoire was profiled, and TCRdb retains in-frame clones only, with some absent. The sample carries about 270,000 clones, 84% recorded once. The sample was peripheral blood. These receptors were taken from a human donor in a cohort sampled during active COVID-19.

The chain links TRBV12-3 or TRBV12-4 to TRBJ1-1, with TRBD1 identical over 10 bases. The V and J ends lost 6 bases and 6 bases, in that order; junction bases with no gene match: 4. The CDR3 spans 13 residues. The CDR3: CASRGQGFPEAFF. In DNA form, the CDR3 reads TGTGCCAGCAGGGGACAGGGGTTTCCTGAAGCTTTCTTT.

This clone was seen a single time. This chain joins TRBV5-4 and TRBJ2-5, with 7 bases fitting TRBD2. The CDR3 extends over 15 amino acids. With 4 bases clipped from V and 2 bases from J, the junction kept 8 bases outside the gene matches. Looked up from germline, CDR1 is SGHNT and CDR2 is YYREEE (reference sequence). The CDR3: CASSPRGGRQETQYF. DNA of the CDR3: TGTGCCAGCAGCCCGAGGGGAGGGAGGCAAGAGACCCAGTACTTC.

This chain uses TRBV5-1 with TRBJ2-3; tentatively, D is TRBD1 (5 bases). Germline V gives CDR1 SGHRS, CDR2 YFSETQ. This CDR3 is 13 amino acids long. V shed 0 bases and J shed 7 bases, with 9 bases lying between them. The CDR3 protein is CASSLGGENTQYF. CDR3 in DNA: TGCGCCAGCAGCTTGGGGGGCGAGAATACGCAGTATTTT.

The chain links TRBV19 to TRBJ2-7; D is perhaps TRBD2 (5 bases). Trimming left V 5 bases short and J 11 bases short, with 16 bases between. Germline CDR1 LNHDA, CDR2 SQIVND (reference sequence). The CDR3 loop spans 12 amino acids. The CDR3 region has the DNA TGTGCCAGTAGTGACTTCGAGGAGGCGGAGTACTTC. Translating it yields CASSDFEEAEYF. The full variable domain, its missing parts supplied by reference TRBV19 and TRBJ2-7, is DGGITQSPKYLFRKEGQNVTLSCEQNLNHDAMYWYRQDPGQGLRLIYYSQIVNDFQKGDIAEGYSVSREKKESFPLTVTSAQKNPTAFYLCASSDFEEAEYFGPGTRLTVT.

V usage is TRBV7-2 and J usage is TRBJ1-1; the D is unclear. This CDR3 has 12 amino acids. From germline, CDR1 is SGHTA and CDR2 FQGNSA. Between the trimmed V and J ends, which lost 2 bases and 8 bases, there was a span of 9 bases. The CDR3: CASSLLAGEAFF. The DNA of the CDR3 is TGTGCCAGCAGCTTATTAGCCGGAGAAGCTTTCTTT.

V usage is TRBV12-3 or TRBV12-4 and J usage is TRBJ2-1; D gene uncertain. The CDR3 covers 13 residues. Deletions cut 7 bases from V and 7 bases from J, with 14 bases between. CDR3 loop: CASTLRGMNEQFF. The DNA for the CDR3 is TGTGCCAGCACCCTCCGCGGAATGAATGAGCAGTTCTTC.

V gene TRBV6-5 combines with J gene TRBJ1-3, with TRBD1 as a possible D gene (6 bases). The CDR3 has 14 residues. Trimming removed 8 bases at V and 1 base at J, with 12 bases between. Per the germline V gene, CDR1 is MNHEY and CDR2 is SVGAGI. CDR3 nucleotide sequence: TGTGCCAGCCGCCGACAGGAGTCTGGAAACACCATATATTTT. It translates to CASRRQESGNTIYF.

V and J are TRBV28 and TRBJ2-5; 8 nucleotides match TRBD2. Germline V CDR1 and CDR2: MDHEN, SYDVKM. The J segment lost 2 bases and the V segment lost 7 bases, leaving 9 bases of the junction unmatched. The CDR3 sequence is 15 residues long. CDR3 residues: CASTPRGGIQETQYF. CDR3 coding DNA: TGTGCCAGCACCCCCCGCGGGGGGATTCAAGAGACCCAGTACTTC.

The chain carries TRBV18 and TRBJ1-3; D call uncertain. CDR1 and CDR2 from the germline V gene are KGHSH and LQKENI. The CDR3 spans 15 residues. Trimming left V 4 bases short and J 0 bases short, with 10 bases between. CDR3 sequence (DNA): TGTGCCAGCTCACAAATTCCAAACTCTGGAAACACCATATATTTT. Translation: CASSQIPNSGNTIYF. Combining the CDR3 with reference TRBV18 and TRBJ1-3 gives the whole variable domain NAGVMQNPRHLVRRRGQEARLRCSPMKGHSHVYWYRQLPEEGLKFMVYLQKENIIDESGMPKERFSAEFPKEGPSILRIQQVVRGDSAAYFCASSQIPNSGNTIYFGEGSWLTVV.

The chain carries TRBV5-1 and TRBJ2-2; 13 bases align to TRBD2. V gave up 4 bases and J gave up 0 bases; unmatched junction bases: 3. Germline V gives CDR1 SGHRS, CDR2 YFSETQ. This CDR3 spans 17 amino acids. The CDR3 here is CASSKGLAGTNTGELFF. CDR3 in DNA: TGCGCCAGCAGCAAGGGACTAGCGGGAACGAACACCGGGGAGCTGTTTTTT.